One sample yielded the 30 T cell receptor beta chains listed below, sequenced in a study of Ad26.COV2.S vaccination and SARS-CoV-2 variants. Treatment meaning: over 15 received Ad26.COV2.S at low or high dose, single or two shots; about 5 received placebo; per-sample allocation not given. Samples analyzed were those drawn on day 63 after the first vaccine or placebo injection. Assay used: immunoSEQ multiplex PCR; TCRdb lists only in-frame clones, some missing. The table records about 350,000 clones, roughly nine tenths of them present only once. The input for sequencing was peripheral blood, taken in a trial of Ad26.COV2.S vaccine versus placebo. The receptors originated from a person between 18 and 60 years old who received the Ad26.COV2.S COVID-19 vaccine or a placebo.

The chain couples TRBV28 to TRBJ2-3; 8 bases line up with TRBD1. The length of the CDR3 is 13 residues. The V gene's germline CDR1 is MDHEN and CDR2 SYDVKM. DNA of the CDR3: TGTATATCGAGACAGGGGAGCACAGATACGCAGTATTTT. Translated: CISRQGSTDTQYF. The variable domain in full, completed from reference TRBV28 and TRBJ2-3, reads DVKVTQSSRYLVKRTGEKVFLECVQDMDHENMFWYRQDPGLGLRLIYFSYDVKMKEKGDIPEGYSVSREKKERFSLILESASTNQTSMYLCISRQGSTDTQYFGPGTRLTVL.

J is TRBJ2-7 and V is TRBV6-5; possible D gene TRBD2, 6 bases. The V end was cut by 0 bases, the J end by 3 bases, with 12 bases between. The CDR3 runs to 15 residues. CDR1 is MNHEY, CDR2 SVGAGI, per germline. CDR3 DNA sequence: TGTGCCAGCAGTTACTCCGGAGGGGCAAACTACGAGCAGTACTTC. Amino acid sequence: CASSYSGGANYEQYF.

This clone was recorded only once. The genes are TRBV14 and TRBJ2-7; D unclear. The CDR3 loop spans 13 amino acids. The V gene lost 6 bases and the J gene lost 6 bases, with 15 bases spanning the gap. Germline CDR1 and CDR2: SGHDN and FVKESK. The CDR3 region has the DNA TGTGCCAGCAGGCCCGGGCCAACGGGCGAGCAGTACTTC. It codes for CASRPGPTGEQYF.

This chain links TRBV7-8 with TRBJ2-3; 7 bases agree with TRBD2. The CDR3 has 13 residues. Germline loops: CDR1 SGHVS, CDR2 FQNEAQ. Unmatched junction bases numbered 7, after V lost 7 bases and J lost 6 bases. CDR3 coding DNA: TGTGCCAGCATGGGGTCCGGGGGGGATACGCAGTATTTT. Encoded protein: CASMGSGGDTQYF.

This clone was counted once. The chain uses TRBV27 and TRBJ2-3; D is undetermined. CDR1 is MNHEY, CDR2 SMNVEV, per germline (reference sequence). The ends were cut back, 4 bases at V and 4 bases at J, with 6 bases in the middle. This CDR3 is built from 12 residues. In nucleotides, the CDR3 is TGTGCCAGCAGTTCCGGGTCAGATACGCAGTATTTT. Translated, it gives CASSSGSDTQYF.

The chain employs TRBV27 and TRBJ1-2; no definite D call. V was cut by 6 bases and J by 0 bases, with 2 bases left in between. The germline V gene encodes CDR1 MNHEY and CDR2 SMNVEV (reference sequence). The CDR3 covers 11 residues. This CDR3 reads CASRANYGYTF. The CDR3 nucleotides are TGTGCCAGCAGGGCTAACTATGGCTACACCTTC.

The chain has TRBV3-1 (or the pseudogene TRBV3-2) and TRBJ2-1; TRBD2 agrees at 13 bases. J gave up 5 bases and V 8 bases, and 3 bases lay outside the gene matches. The CDR3 sequence is 14 residues long. CDR1 is LGHDT, CDR2 YNNKEL, per germline (reference sequence). CDR3 nucleotide sequence: TGTGCCAGCGGGGGACTAGCGGGAAACAATGAGCAGTTCTTC. This sequence encodes CASGGLAGNNEQFF.

In nucleotides, the CDR3 is TGTGCCTGGACTCGGACTAGCGTCAATGAGCAGTTCTTC. Translating gives CAWTRTSVNEQFF. This chain joins TRBV30 and TRBJ2-1, with 9 bases lining up with TRBD2. CDR3 size: 13 residues. V lost 4 bases and J lost 6; bases outside the gene matches: 4. In germline, CDR1 is GTSNPN, CDR2 SVGIG (reference sequence).

The chain is built from TRBV7-2 and TRBJ1-2; D is unresolved. Trimming pared 0 bases from V and 6 bases from J, leaving 14 bases between. The V gene's germline CDR1 is SGHTA and CDR2 FQGNSA. The CDR3 is 15 residues long. CDR3 amino acids: CASSLAWWASDGYTF. For the CDR3, the DNA is TGTGCCAGCAGCTTAGCGTGGTGGGCTTCCGATGGCTACACCTTC.

The rearrangement uses TRBV7-3 and TRBJ1-2; TRBD1 is a possible D gene (5 bases). Trimming left V 5 bases short and J 4 bases short, with 14 bases between. CDR1 is SGHTA, CDR2 FQGTGA, per germline. The CDR3 has 14 residues. In DNA form, the CDR3 reads TGTGCCAGCAGCCTCCCCGGGGGAGGCTATGGCTACACCTTC. It translates to CASSLPGGGYGYTF.

This chain joins TRBV19 and TRBJ1-1, with TRBD1 as a possible D gene (6 bases). Trimming shortened V by 7 bases and J by 11 bases, and 20 bases separated the two germline ends. CDR3 length: 13 residues. Germline CDR1 is LNHDA and CDR2 is SQIVND (reference sequence). In DNA form, the CDR3 reads TGTGCCAGTACTCCCGAGGGGGGACCCAGGGCTTTCTTT. Translation: CASTPEGGPRAFF.

The rearrangement links TRBV9 to TRBJ2-2, with TRBD2 matching 9 bases. Trimming cost V 0 bases and J 6 bases; bases outside gene matches: 6. The germline gives CDR1 SGDLS, CDR2 YYNGEE. The CDR3 is made up of 16 amino acids. The CDR3 DNA sequence: TGTGCCAGCAGCGTAGTGGCGGGGGGGCTTCCCGGGGAGCTGTTTTTT. It yields the protein CASSVVAGGLPGELFF.

Concerning this clone itself: The junction shows a germline mismatch at one end, possibly a read error. CDR3 loop: CASTLGPSGAGELFF. The CDR3 region has the DNA TGTGCCAGCACCTTGGGGCCTAGCGGGGCCGGGGAGCTGTTTTTT. The chain links TRBV5-4 to TRBJ2-2, with 9 positions matching TRBD2. The CDR3 consists of 15 residues. Per the germline V gene, CDR1 is SGHNT and CDR2 is YYREEE (reference sequence). The whole variable domain, remainder taken from reference TRBV5-4 and TRBJ2-2, is ETGVTQSPTHLIKTRGQQVTLRCSSQSGHNTVSWYQQALGQGPQFIFQYYREEENGRGNFPPRFSGLQFPNYSSELNVNALELDDSALYLCASTLGPSGAGELFFGEGSRLTVL.

This clone was observed a handful of times. The chain employs TRBV6-5 and TRBJ2-2; D may be TRBD1 (6 bases). Germline CDR1 reads MNHEY; CDR2 reads SVGAGI. This CDR3 is 13 amino acids long. The CDR3 coding sequence is TGTGCTATCAGGGGCGCGAACACCGGGGAGCTGTTTTTT. This translates into CAIRGANTGELFF.

This clone was detected only once. This rearrangement joins TRBV6-2 or TRBV6-3 to TRBJ2-7; D remains ambiguous. This CDR3 has 17 residues. V lost 2 bases to trimming and J lost 1 base, with 18 bases between them. Germline V gene lookup returns CDR1 MNHEY and CDR2 SVGEGT. The CDR3 nucleotides are TGTGCCAGCAGTTACCCCATATCAGCCGTCTCTTCCTACGAGCAGTACTTC. Its translation: CASSYPISAVSSYEQYF.

V gene TRBV5-6 combines with J gene TRBJ2-3, with D unclear. CDR1 is SGHDT and CDR2 is YYEEEE in the germline V gene. The CDR3 has 13 residues. V dropped 2 bases and J dropped 8 bases, with 12 bases sitting between them. CDR3 amino acids: CASSFPAGSTQYF. The CDR3 DNA reads TGTGCCAGCAGCTTCCCGGCAGGTTCTACGCAGTATTTT.

This chain links TRBV5-4 with TRBJ2-2, with D possibly being TRBD2 (5 bases). Germline loops: CDR1 SGHNT, CDR2 YYREEE (reference sequence). V dropped 4 bases and J dropped 4 bases, with 20 bases sitting between them. CDR3 length: 17 residues. The CDR3 DNA reads TGTGCCAGCAGCGCACGGTTACGGGGTATGGGCACCGGGGAGCTGTTTTTT. The encoded protein is CASSARLRGMGTGELFF. Looking up the rest from reference TRBV5-4 and TRBJ2-2 gives the full variable domain: ETGVTQSPTHLIKTRGQQVTLRCSSQSGHNTVSWYQQALGQGPQFIFQYYREEENGRGNFPPRFSGLQFPNYSSELNVNALELDDSALYLCASSARLRGMGTGELFFGEGSRLTVL.

This chain joins TRBV15 and TRBJ2-5; 7 bases are a match to TRBD1. The CDR3 loop spans 15 amino acids. Germline V gives CDR1 LNHNV, CDR2 YYDKDF (reference sequence). V shed 2 bases and J 2 bases; nucleotides not matched to a gene: 5. The CDR3: CATSRRNRGQETQYF. The CDR3 nucleotides are TGTGCCACCAGCAGAAGGAACAGGGGACAAGAGACCCAGTACTTC. Full variable domain (rest looked up from reference TRBV15 and TRBJ2-5): DAMVIQNPRYQVTQFGKPVTLSCSQTLNHNVMYWYQQKSSQAPKLLFHYYDKDFNNEADTPDNFQSRRPNTSFCFLDIRSPGLGDTAMYLCATSRRNRGQETQYFGPGTRLLVL.

The chain recombines TRBV5-1 with TRBJ2-1; D is possibly TRBD2 (6 bases). The germline V and J ends were trimmed by 0 bases and 3 bases, with 13 bases remaining between them. This CDR3 spans 16 amino acids. Germline V gene data show CDR1 as SGHRS and CDR2 as YFSETQ. For the CDR3, the DNA is TGCGCCAGCAGCTTGGCCGACCGGGGGAACTACAATGAGCAGTTCTTC. It is translated as CASSLADRGNYNEQFF.

This chain joins TRBV7-2 and TRBJ1-3; D is perhaps TRBD1 (5 bases). There are 17 residues in the CDR3. Per germline, CDR1 SGHTA and CDR2 FQGNSA. V lost 2 bases and J lost 4, with 18 bases in between. DNA for the CDR3: TGTGCCAGCAGCTTAAGCGCTCTGGGGGGTTACGGAAACACCATATATTTT. Protein: CASSLSALGGYGNTIYF. The variable domain in full, with the rest retrieved from reference TRBV7-2 and TRBJ1-3, is GAGVSQSPSNKVTEKGKDVELRCDPISGHTALYWYRQSLGQGLEFLIYFQGNSAPDKSGLPSDRFSAERTGGSVSTLTIQRTQQEDSAVYLCASSLSALGGYGNTIYFGEGSWLTVV.

The J gene is TRBJ1-1, the V gene TRBV7-9; D unclear. Germline values: CDR1 SEHNR, CDR2 FQNEAQ (reference sequence). V lost 3 bases, J lost 3 bases, and 14 bases lay in between. There are 15 residues in the CDR3. The CDR3 loop reads CASSLVGQSDTEAFF. CDR3 sequence (DNA): TGTGCCAGCAGCTTGGTAGGGCAGAGTGACACTGAAGCTTTCTTT. Full variable domain (outside the CDR3, taken from reference TRBV7-9 and TRBJ1-1): DTGVSQNPRHKITKRGQNVTFRCDPISEHNRLYWYRQTLGQGPEFLTYFQNEAQLEKSRLLSDRFSAERPKGSFSTLEIQRTEQGDSAMYLCASSLVGQSDTEAFFGQGTRLTVV.

CDR3 DNA: TGTGCCAGCAGTTTAATGGGGGGTTCACCCCTCCACTTT. It yields the protein CASSLMGGSPLHF. V is TRBV28 and J is TRBJ1-6, with D perhaps TRBD1 (5 bases). The germline V gene encodes CDR1 MDHEN and CDR2 SYDVKM. V lost 2 bases, J lost 9 bases, and 8 bases lay in between. CDR3 length: 13 amino acids.

The chain recombines TRBV18 with TRBJ2-6; no reliable D call. The CDR3 extends over 14 amino acids. Deletions cut 8 bases from V and 2 bases from J, with 10 bases between. Germline-derived CDR1 and CDR2 are KGHSH and LQKENI. CDR3 nucleotide sequence: TGTGCCAGCGCAACGTCAGCTGGGGCCAACGTCCTGACTTTC. Its protein product is CASATSAGANVLTF.

Remarks on this clone: It is likely a read error: a sequence one base away is far more abundant. This sequence joins TRBV16 and TRBJ2-7; D is unclear. There are 11 residues in the CDR3. Deletions cut 4 bases from V and 1 base from J, with 2 bases between. The germline CDR1 and CDR2 sequences are KGHSY and FQNENV. CDR3 sequence reads: CASSPSYEQYF. The CDR3 DNA sequence: TGTGCCAGCAGCCCATCCTACGAGCAGTACTTC.

This chain links TRBV19 with TRBJ2-6; D is unresolved. Germline V gene data show CDR1 as LNHDA and CDR2 as SQIVND (reference sequence). Trimming took 5 bases from V and 0 from J, leaving 11 bases between them. The CDR3 extends over 16 amino acids. This CDR3 reads CASSHNPNSGANVLTF. For the CDR3, the DNA is TGTGCCAGTAGTCACAACCCGAACTCTGGGGCCAACGTCCTGACTTTC.

The chain employs TRBV18 and TRBJ1-5; D call uncertain. The CDR3 is 14 residues long. Trimming left V 1 base short and J 2 bases short, with 6 bases between. CDR1 KGHSH and CDR2 LQKENI come from the germline V gene. CDR3 in amino acids: CASSPQGGNQPQHF. DNA for the CDR3: TGTGCCAGCTCACCACAGGGAGGCAATCAGCCCCAGCATTTT.

The chain recombines TRBV5-5 with TRBJ2-1, with TRBD2 matching 8 bases. This CDR3 comprises 15 residues. Germline V gene lookup returns CDR1 SGHKS and CDR2 YYEKEE (reference sequence). J was trimmed by 8 bases and V by 2 bases; bases with no gene match: 9. The CDR3 is CASSLLGLVSDEQFF. The CDR3 coding sequence is TGTGCCAGCAGCTTATTGGGACTAGTTAGCGATGAGCAGTTCTTC.

This clone was detected only a few times. The rearrangement joins TRBV7-9 to TRBJ1-1, with D unclear. Between the trimmed V and J ends, which lost 4 bases and 1 base, there was a span of 13 bases. Per germline, CDR1 SEHNR and CDR2 FQNEAQ (reference sequence). The CDR3 has 15 residues. CDR3 in DNA: TGTGCCAGCAGCTATAACGAGCGGGGGAACACTGAAGCTTTCTTT. This gives the protein CASSYNERGNTEAFF.

In DNA, the CDR3 is TGTGCCTGGAGTTTTATCGGGAAGGGCGGGAGGTTCTACAATGAGCAGTTCTTC. It encodes CAWSFIGKGGRFYNEQFF. This sequence joins TRBV30 and TRBJ2-1, with 8 bases aligning to TRBD2. Germline CDR1 reads GTSNPN; CDR2 reads SVGIG (reference sequence). This CDR3 region has 18 residues. The ends lost 2 bases at V and 3 bases at J; junction bases unmatched: 15. Full variable domain (missing parts from reference TRBV30 and TRBJ2-1): SQTIHQWPATLVQPVGSPLSLECTVEGTSNPNLYWYRQAAGRGLQLLFYSVGIGQISSEVPQNLSASRPQDRQFILSSKKLLLSDSGFYLCAWSFIGKGGRFYNEQFFGPGTRLTVL.

This clone was recorded only once. This chain uses TRBV30 with TRBJ2-3; D may correspond to TRBD1 or TRBD2 (5 bases each). This CDR3 spans 14 amino acids. CDR1 is GTSNPN, CDR2 SVGIG, per germline (reference sequence). Trimming took off 8 bases at V and 4 bases at J, with 19 bases between the two ends. The DNA of the CDR3 is TGTGCCCCGAAGGGGCGGTACGGGGCAGATACGCAGTATTTT. This gives the protein CAPKGRYGADTQYF. The entire variable domain, with the rest obtained from reference TRBV30 and TRBJ2-3, is as follows: SQTIHQWPATLVQPVGSPLSLECTVEGTSNPNLYWYRQAAGRGLQLLFYSVGIGQISSEVPQNLSASRPQDRQFILSSKKLLLSDSGFYLCAPKGRYGADTQYFGPGTRLTVL.